These T cell receptor beta chains were read from a single sample in a study of T cells in Graves' hyperthyroidism and ophthalmopathy. Using its own MiXCR run on the multiplex PCR reads, TCRdb lists one record per CDR3 protein. The data show approximately 600,000 distinct CDR3 sequences, with around 21% seen just once and about 35% held by the top ten. The sample consisted of blood. The source of these receptors is a man aged 30-40 years with Graves' ophthalmopathy. Both conserved end residues are part of each CDR3. The order of the fields is clone size, D gene, CDR3 length, J gene, V gene, CDR3 protein, CDR3 DNA. D genes are given only for firm matches. Expanded clones get a size class; other rows say once, few or many, or leave the size out.

abundance: -; d_gene: TRBD1; len: 15; j_gene: TRBJ2-3; v_gene: TRBV9; CDR3aa: CASSVGVQGADTQYF; CDR3nt: TGTGCCAGCAGCGTAGGGGTCCAGGGGGCAGATACGCAGTATTTT
abundance: -; d_gene: -; len: 17; j_gene: TRBJ2-3; v_gene: TRBV4-1; CDR3aa: CASSQDKSSPPTDTQYF; CDR3nt: TGCGCCAGCAGCCAAGATAAGAGTTCGCCCCCCACAGATACGCAGTATTTT
abundance: many; d_gene: -; len: 15; j_gene: TRBJ2-7; v_gene: TRBV4-2; CDR3aa: CASSQEIGGSYEQYF; CDR3nt: TGTGCCAGCAGCCAAGAGATAGGAGGGAGCTACGAGCAGTACTTC
abundance: once; d_gene: -; len: 16; j_gene: TRBJ2-2; v_gene: TRBV24-1; CDR3aa: CATSDRKSGNTGELFF; CDR3nt: TGTGCCACCAGTGACCGGAAAAGCGGGAACACCGGGGAGCTGTTTTTT
abundance: -; d_gene: -; len: 14; j_gene: TRBJ2-5; v_gene: TRBV12-3/TRBV12-4; CDR3aa: CASSHRQAQETQYF; CDR3nt: TGTGCCAGCAGTCACCGACAGGCCCAAGAGACCCAGTACTTC
abundance: many; d_gene: TRBD1; len: 18; j_gene: TRBJ1-1; v_gene: TRBV11-2; CDR3aa: CASSLEGETGAANTEAFF; CDR3nt: TGTGCCAGCAGCTTAGAGGGGGAGACAGGGGCGGCGAACACTGAAGCTTTCTTT
abundance: many; d_gene: -; len: 15; j_gene: TRBJ2-5; v_gene: TRBV27; CDR3aa: CASSLNGPNLETQYF; CDR3nt: TGTGCCAGCAGTTTAAATGGACCGAACTTAGAGACCCAGTACTTC
abundance: -; d_gene: TRBD2; len: 15; j_gene: TRBJ2-7; v_gene: TRBV7-9; CDR3aa: CASSPSGRARDEQYF; CDR3nt: TGTGCCAGCAGCCCCAGCGGGAGGGCACGGGACGAGCAGTACTTC
abundance: -; d_gene: TRBD1; len: 15; j_gene: TRBJ2-5; v_gene: TRBV12-3/TRBV12-4; CDR3aa: CASKNTGGAGQTQYF; CDR3nt: TGTGCCAGCAAAAATACAGGGGGCGCGGGTCAGACCCAGTACTTC
abundance: many; d_gene: TRBD1; len: 16; j_gene: TRBJ1-2; v_gene: TRBV6-1; CDR3aa: CASSVIQQGASGGYTF; CDR3nt: TGTGCCAGCAGTGTCATACAGCAGGGGGCCTCTGGCGGCTACACCTTC
abundance: -; d_gene: -; len: 17; j_gene: TRBJ2-7; v_gene: TRBV5-1; CDR3aa: CASSSSTSDRYSYEQYF; CDR3nt: TGCGCCAGCAGCTCTTCTACGAGCGACAGGTACTCCTACGAGCAGTACTTC